This TCR beta chain is from a study of regulatory T cells in long-lasting Graves disease. The V gene end was trimmed by 2 bases and the J gene end by 5 bases; junction bases not matched to a gene: 9. The CDR3 is 17 amino acids. This clonotype was counted ten times or more. As to time point: persistent/refractory GD, antithyroid drugs over 5 years with positive TRAb. PBMC RNA was the source of the TCR library. According to the study, TCR beta libraries were built with iRepertoire HTBI primers and CDR3-region Arm-PCR. TCRdb recomputed calls from the multiplex PCR reads with MiXCR, one row per CDR3 protein. Of almost 350,000 distinct CDR3 sequences in the sample, about 20% are singletons; the top ten hold 29%.

The sample here was peripheral blood mononuclear cells (PBMCs), taken when the disease was refractory, from a patient treated with antithyroid drugs. This clonotype was obtained from a female donor with Graves disease. The V and J genes are TRBV12-3 or TRBV12-4 and TRBJ2-5, with 12 bases matching TRBD1. As DNA, the CDR3 is TGTGCCAGCAGTTTAATCTTCGGGACAGGGGGCTGGGAGACCCAGTACTTC. Its translation: CASSLIFGTGGWETQYF.